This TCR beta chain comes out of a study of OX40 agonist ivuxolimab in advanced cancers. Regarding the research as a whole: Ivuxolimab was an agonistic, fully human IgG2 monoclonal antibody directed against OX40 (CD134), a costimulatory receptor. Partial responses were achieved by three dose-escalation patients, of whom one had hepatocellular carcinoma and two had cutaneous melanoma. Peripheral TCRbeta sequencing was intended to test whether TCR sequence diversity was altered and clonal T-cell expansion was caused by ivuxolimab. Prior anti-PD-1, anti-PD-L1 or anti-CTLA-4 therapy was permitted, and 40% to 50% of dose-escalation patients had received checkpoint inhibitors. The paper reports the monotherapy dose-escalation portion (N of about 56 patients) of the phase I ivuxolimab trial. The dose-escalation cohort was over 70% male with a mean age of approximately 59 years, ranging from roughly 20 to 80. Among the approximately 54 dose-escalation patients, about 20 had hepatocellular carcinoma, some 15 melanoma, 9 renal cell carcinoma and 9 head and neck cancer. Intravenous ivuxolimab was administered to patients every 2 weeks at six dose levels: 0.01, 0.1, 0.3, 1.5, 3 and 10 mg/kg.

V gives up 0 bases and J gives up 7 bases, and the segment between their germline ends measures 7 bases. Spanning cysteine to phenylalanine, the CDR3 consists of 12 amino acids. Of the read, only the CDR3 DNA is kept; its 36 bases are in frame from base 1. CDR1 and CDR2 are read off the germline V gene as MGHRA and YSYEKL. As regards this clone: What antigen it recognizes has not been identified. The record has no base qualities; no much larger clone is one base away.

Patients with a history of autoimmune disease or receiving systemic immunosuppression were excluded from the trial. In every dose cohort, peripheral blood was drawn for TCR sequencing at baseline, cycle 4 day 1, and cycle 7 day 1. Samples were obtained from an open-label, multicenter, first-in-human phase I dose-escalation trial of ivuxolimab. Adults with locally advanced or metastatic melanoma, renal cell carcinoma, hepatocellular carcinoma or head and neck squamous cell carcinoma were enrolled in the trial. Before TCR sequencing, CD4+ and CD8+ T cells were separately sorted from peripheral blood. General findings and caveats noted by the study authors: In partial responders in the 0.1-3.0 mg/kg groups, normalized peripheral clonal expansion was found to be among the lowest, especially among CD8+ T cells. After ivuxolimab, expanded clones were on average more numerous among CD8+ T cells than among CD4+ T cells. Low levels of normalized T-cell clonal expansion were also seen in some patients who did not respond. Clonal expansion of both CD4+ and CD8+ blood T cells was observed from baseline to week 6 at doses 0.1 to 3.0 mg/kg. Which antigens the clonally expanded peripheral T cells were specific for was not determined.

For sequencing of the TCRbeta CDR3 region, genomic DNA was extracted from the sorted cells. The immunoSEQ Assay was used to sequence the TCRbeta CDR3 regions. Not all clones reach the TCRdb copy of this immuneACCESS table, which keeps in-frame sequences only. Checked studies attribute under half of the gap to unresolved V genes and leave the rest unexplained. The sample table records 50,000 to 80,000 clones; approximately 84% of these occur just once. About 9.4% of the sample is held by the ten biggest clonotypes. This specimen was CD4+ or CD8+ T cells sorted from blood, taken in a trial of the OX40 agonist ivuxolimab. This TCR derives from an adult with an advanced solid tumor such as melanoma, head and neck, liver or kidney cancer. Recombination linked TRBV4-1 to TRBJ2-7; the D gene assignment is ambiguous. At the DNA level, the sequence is TGCGCCAGCAGCCAAGATGGGCTGGAGCAGTACTTC. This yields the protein CASSQDGLEQYF.